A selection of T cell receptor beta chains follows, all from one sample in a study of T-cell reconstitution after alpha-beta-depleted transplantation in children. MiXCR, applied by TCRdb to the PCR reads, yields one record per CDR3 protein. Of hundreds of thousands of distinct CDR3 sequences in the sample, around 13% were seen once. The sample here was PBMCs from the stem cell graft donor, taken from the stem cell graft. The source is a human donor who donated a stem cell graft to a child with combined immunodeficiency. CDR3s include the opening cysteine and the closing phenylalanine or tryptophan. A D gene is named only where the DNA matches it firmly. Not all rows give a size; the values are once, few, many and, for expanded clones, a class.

CDR3 DNA: TGTGCCAGCAGTTTACCCCGATCCAGCAACTATGGCTACACCTTC; CDR3 protein: CASSLPRSSNYGYTF; V gene: TRBV12-3/TRBV12-4; D gene: .; J gene: TRBJ1-2; clone size: many; CDR3 length: 15
CDR3 DNA: TGCAGCGTCCCAGGGGTAGCTGGAAACACCATATATTTT; CDR3 protein: CSVPGVAGNTIYF; V gene: TRBV29-1; D gene: .; J gene: TRBJ1-3; clone size: many; CDR3 length: 13
CDR3 DNA: TGTGCCAGCTCACTCGGCCTTCACAGGGGGCGGATAAATGAGCAGTTCTTC; CDR3 protein: CASSLGLHRGRINEQFF; V gene: TRBV18; D gene: TRBD1; J gene: TRBJ2-1; clone size: few; CDR3 length: 17
CDR3 DNA: TGCAGTGCTCTTTCGGCGGAGACCGGGGAGCTGTTTTTT; CDR3 protein: CSALSAETGELFF; V gene: TRBV20-1; D gene: .; J gene: TRBJ2-2; clone size: few; CDR3 length: 13
CDR3 DNA: TGCGCCAGCAGCTCGGAGCGGGTAGCCTACGAGCAGTACTTC; CDR3 protein: CASSSERVAYEQYF; V gene: TRBV5-1; D gene: .; J gene: TRBJ2-7; clone size: few; CDR3 length: 14
CDR3 DNA: TGTGCCACCAAAGTAGCGGGGAGCACAGATACGCAGTATTTT; CDR3 protein: CATKVAGSTDTQYF; V gene: TRBV10-3; D gene: TRBD2; J gene: TRBJ2-3; clone size: .; CDR3 length: 14
CDR3 DNA: TGTGCCAGCAGCCCTGGACTAGCGGGAAGGTTAGACACAGATACGCAGTATTTT; CDR3 protein: CASSPGLAGRLDTDTQYF; V gene: TRBV4-2; D gene: TRBD2; J gene: TRBJ2-3; clone size: .; CDR3 length: 18
CDR3 DNA: TGCGCCAGCAGCCCCCACCAGGCAGATACGCAGTATTTT; CDR3 protein: CASSPHQADTQYF; V gene: TRBV5-1; D gene: .; J gene: TRBJ2-3; clone size: many; CDR3 length: 13
CDR3 DNA: TGTGCCATCAGCGACCCCGGGACCGTAGAGGAGGAGACCCAGTACTTC; CDR3 protein: CAISDPGTVEEETQYF; V gene: TRBV10-3; D gene: .; J gene: TRBJ2-5; clone size: few; CDR3 length: 16
CDR3 DNA: TGTGCCAGCAGCTTAGTAACGCTGTACAATGAGCAGTTCTTC; CDR3 protein: CASSLVTLYNEQFF; V gene: TRBV7-9; D gene: .; J gene: TRBJ2-1; clone size: many; CDR3 length: 14
CDR3 DNA: TGTGCCAGCAGTGATCTCGGGACTACAGATACGCAGTATTTT; CDR3 protein: CASSDLGTTDTQYF; V gene: TRBV6-1; D gene: .; J gene: TRBJ2-3; clone size: .; CDR3 length: 14
CDR3 DNA: TGTGCCAGCAGTGACCCTGCCAGGAACACTGAAGCTTTCTTT; CDR3 protein: CASSDPARNTEAFF; V gene: TRBV6-2/TRBV6-3; D gene: .; J gene: TRBJ1-1; clone size: many; CDR3 length: 14
CDR3 DNA: TGTGCCAGCAGCTTGGACAGGGCTGGGATAGACCTCCACTTT; CDR3 protein: CASSLDRAGIDLHF; V gene: TRBV11-2; D gene: TRBD1; J gene: TRBJ1-6; clone size: few; CDR3 length: 14
CDR3 DNA: TGTGCCAGCAGCTTAAACGGGGTAGGGCTAGCAGGAGGAAATGAGCAGTTCTTC; CDR3 protein: CASSLNGVGLAGGNEQFF; V gene: TRBV7-3; D gene: .; J gene: TRBJ2-1; clone size: .; CDR3 length: 18
CDR3 DNA: TGTGCCAGCAGCCTACTGGAGTATAGCAATCAGCCCCAGCATTTT; CDR3 protein: CASSLLEYSNQPQHF; V gene: TRBV6-5; D gene: .; J gene: TRBJ1-5; clone size: few; CDR3 length: 15
CDR3 DNA: TGTGCCAGCTTCACGGGAGAGGGGCCCTACGAGCAGTACTTC; CDR3 protein: CASFTGEGPYEQYF; V gene: TRBV6-4; D gene: .; J gene: TRBJ2-7; clone size: many; CDR3 length: 14